The rows below give T cell receptor beta chains drawn from one sample of a study of shared clonotypes between healthy human individuals. Assay: immunoSEQ multiplex PCR; the TCRdb copy retains only in-frame clones and omits some. The sample has about 1 million clones; about four fifths are singletons. The sample was memory CD4+ T cells from PBMCs. The receptors shown here come from a man between 18 and 35 years old in good health. Some clones in this sample may be carry-over from other donors' samples. The CDR3 runs from the conserved cysteine through the conserved F or W. A D gene is named only where the DNA matches it firmly. Clone size is not always given. Where it is, it says once, few, many or a class for expanded clones.

V,length,D,size,J,CDR3,DNA
TRBV21-1,15,NA,NA,TRBJ1-1,CASSKTGPINTEAFF,TGTGCCAGCAGCAAAACGGGACCGATAAACACTGAAGCTTTCTTT
TRBV29-1,12,NA,NA,TRBJ2-5,CSVRGVGETQYF,TGCAGCGTCAGGGGGGTTGGAGAGACCCAGTACTTC
TRBV29-1,13,NA,few,TRBJ1-1,CSVEGGTRTEAFF,TGCAGCGTGGAAGGAGGCACTAGGACTGAAGCTTTCTTT
TRBV7-9,17,NA,NA,TRBJ2-2,CASSLPFRTPNTGELFF,TGTGCCAGCAGCCTACCCTTCCGGACCCCGAACACCGGGGAGCTGTTTTTT
TRBV4-3,14,NA,NA,TRBJ1-4,CASSQQGEGEKLFF,TGCGCCAGCAGCCAACAAGGGGAAGGGGAAAAACTGTTTTTT
TRBV5-4,15,NA,once,TRBJ1-4,CASSLDGTTNEKLFF,TGTGCCAGCAGTCTCGACGGAACAACTAATGAAAAACTGTTTTTT
TRBV5-6,13,NA,few,TRBJ2-3,CASSLWTADTQYF,TGTGCCAGCAGCTTGTGGACAGCAGATACGCAGTATTTT
TRBV5-1,16,TRBD2,NA,TRBJ2-5,CASSLVASGRGETQYF,TGCGCCAGCAGCTTGGTGGCTAGCGGGAGAGGGGAGACCCAGTACTTC
TRBV11-2,14,TRBD2,NA,TRBJ2-1,CASSFSGTDNEQFF,TGTGCCAGCAGCTTTAGCGGGACCGACAATGAGCAGTTCTTC
TRBV9,13,NA,NA,TRBJ2-1,CASSVFTYNEQFF,TGTGCCAGCAGCGTATTCACCTACAATGAGCAGTTCTTC
TRBV5-1,14,NA,NA,TRBJ2-1,CASRIRPGANEQFF,TGCGCCAGCAGGATTCGGCCGGGCGCCAATGAGCAGTTCTTC
TRBV29-1,12,TRBD1,NA,TRBJ2-3,CSVAGGRDTQYF,TGCAGCGTCGCAGGGGGTAGGGATACGCAGTATTTT
TRBV7-2,14,TRBD1,NA,TRBJ2-7,CASSFRDRAQEQYF,TGTGCCAGCAGCTTCCGGGACAGGGCCCAGGAGCAGTACTTC
TRBV5-4,14,NA,NA,TRBJ1-1,CASSRGLAGTEAFF,TGTGCCAGCAGCAGGGGCCTCGCTGGCACTGAAGCTTTCTTT
TRBV28,15,TRBD2,NA,TRBJ2-7,CASSFGTSGAYEQYF,TGTGCCAGCAGTTTTGGGACTAGCGGAGCCTACGAGCAGTACTTC
TRBV13,16,NA,few,TRBJ2-5,CASSETHLGGQETQYF,TGTGCCAGCAGCGAAACCCACCTAGGAGGGCAAGAGACCCAGTACTTC
TRBV30,15,NA,NA,TRBJ1-3,CAWSVTPSSGNTIYF,TGTGCCTGGAGTGTCACCCCTTCCTCTGGAAACACCATATATTTT
TRBV27,16,TRBD1,NA,TRBJ2-1,CASSFRQGHSYNEQFF,TGTGCCAGCAGTTTCCGACAGGGTCATTCCTACAATGAGCAGTTCTTC
TRBV5-1,14,TRBD2,NA,TRBJ2-7,CASSLGLAGHEQYF,TGCGCCAGCAGCTTGGGCCTAGCGGGCCACGAGCAGTACTTC
TRBV18,15,TRBD1,NA,TRBJ1-2,CASSPKGQGAVDYTF,TGTGCCAGCTCACCGAAGGGCCAGGGGGCTGTAGACTACACCTTC
TRBV7-9,15,NA,NA,TRBJ1-4,CASSRATATNEKLFF,TGTGCCAGCAGCCGCGCGACAGCAACTAATGAAAAACTGTTTTTT
TRBV18,13,NA,NA,TRBJ1-1,CASSPDLNTEAFF,TGTGCCAGCTCACCCGACCTGAACACTGAAGCTTTCTTT
TRBV9,17,TRBD1,few,TRBJ2-2,CASSPRTGANVVGELFF,TGTGCCAGCAGCCCCCGGACAGGGGCTAACGTGGTCGGGGAGCTGTTTTTT
TRBV28,15,TRBD2,NA,TRBJ2-7,CASSPPGLAGGEQYF,TGTGCCAGCAGTCCCCCGGGGCTAGCGGGAGGCGAGCAGTACTTC
TRBV12-2,19,NA,NA,TRBJ1-5,CASRSQHRDRRGSNQPQHF,TGTGCAAGTCGCTCCCAGCACAGGGACAGACGGGGGAGCAATCAGCCCCAGCATTTT
TRBV2,14,TRBD1,NA,TRBJ2-1,CASSRTGPYNEQFF,TGTGCCAGCAGTCGGACAGGGCCCTACAATGAGCAGTTCTTC
TRBV7-9,14,NA,NA,TRBJ2-2,CASSRTGIGGELFF,TGTGCCAGCAGCCGCACTGGAATCGGCGGGGAGCTGTTTTTT
TRBV2,15,TRBD2,NA,TRBJ2-1,CASSATSGTYNEQFF,TGTGCCAGCAGTGCGACTAGCGGGACTTACAATGAGCAGTTCTTC
TRBV2,16,TRBD1,NA,TRBJ2-5,CASSEGGGRGPETQYF,TGTGCCAGCAGTGAAGGAGGGGGCAGGGGGCCAGAGACCCAGTACTTC
TRBV9,15,NA,NA,TRBJ2-7,CASSPGAERGIEQYF,TGTGCCAGCAGCCCCGGGGCGGAACGGGGCATCGAGCAGTACTTC
TRBV5-1,14,NA,NA,TRBJ2-5,CASSFGTWLETQYF,TGCGCCAGCAGCTTCGGGACATGGCTGGAGACCCAGTACTTC
TRBV2,16,TRBD2,once,TRBJ2-5,CASSERSGRLQETQYF,TGTGCCAGCAGTGAGCGGAGCGGGAGGCTACAAGAGACCCAGTACTTC
TRBV29-1,17,TRBD2,NA,TRBJ2-1,CSATLRTSGSSPNEQFF,TGCAGCGCTACGCTTCGGACTAGCGGGAGCTCCCCCAATGAGCAGTTCTTC
TRBV6-5,12,NA,NA,TRBJ1-2,CASSNRRYGYTF,TGTGCCAGCAGTAACAGACGGTATGGCTACACCTTC
TRBV5-6,15,NA,NA,TRBJ1-2,CASSLRGSPGDGYTF,TGTGCCAGCAGCTTGCGGGGCAGCCCGGGGGATGGCTACACCTTC
TRBV28,16,NA,NA,TRBJ1-3,CASSLSPGQPGNTIYF,TGTGCCAGCAGTTTGTCCCCGGGGCAGCCTGGAAACACCATATATTTT
TRBV7-3,16,TRBD2,once,TRBJ2-2,CASSFLAGRYTGELFF,TGTGCCAGCAGCTTCCTAGCGGGACGATACACCGGGGAGCTGTTTTTT
TRBV7-6,14,NA,NA,TRBJ1-1,CASSLDEGITEAFF,TGTGCCAGCAGCTTAGACGAGGGAATCACTGAAGCTTTCTTT
TRBV18,16,NA,NA,TRBJ2-1,CASSPIGGRSYNEQFF,TGTGCCAGCTCACCAATTGGAGGGAGGTCCTACAATGAGCAGTTCTTC
TRBV6-6,15,NA,NA,TRBJ1-2,CASSYAPGDSYGYTF,TGTGCCAGCAGTTACGCCCCAGGGGATAGCTATGGCTACACCTTC
TRBV10-3,17,TRBD2,NA,TRBJ2-1,CAISEGTSGGKGNEQFF,TGTGCCATCAGCGAAGGGACTAGCGGGGGGAAAGGCAATGAGCAGTTCTTC
TRBV9,15,NA,NA,TRBJ2-7,CASSVGLAANYEQYF,TGTGCCAGCAGCGTAGGGCTAGCAGCAAACTACGAGCAGTACTTC
TRBV6-5,15,NA,NA,TRBJ2-2,CASRGSGPNTGELFF,TGTGCCAGCAGGGGTTCAGGGCCGAACACCGGGGAGCTGTTTTTT
TRBV30,13,TRBD1,NA,TRBJ1-2,CAWSVTGGGGYTF,TGTGCCTGGAGTGTAACAGGGGGCGGTGGCTACACCTTC
TRBV25-1,12,NA,few,TRBJ2-7,CASSLGGGEQYF,TGTGCCAGCAGCCTCGGGGGTGGCGAGCAGTACTTC
TRBV2,16,NA,NA,TRBJ2-7,CASMGTGARSSYEQYF,TGTGCCAGCATGGGTACCGGGGCCAGATCGTCCTACGAGCAGTACTTC
TRBV27,13,NA,NA,TRBJ1-1,CASRTGPNTEAFF,TGTGCCAGCAGGACAGGCCCGAACACTGAAGCTTTCTTT
TRBV29-1,14,NA,few,TRBJ2-5,CSVGRFEVQETQYF,TGCAGCGTTGGAAGGTTTGAAGTTCAGGAGACCCAGTACTTC
TRBV20-1,11,NA,few,TRBJ2-5,CSARGQETQYF,TGCAGTGCTAGGGGTCAAGAGACCCAGTACTTC
TRBV6-6,15,NA,few,TRBJ2-1,CASSYSLATNNEQFF,TGTGCCAGCAGTTACTCTCTAGCGACGAACAATGAGCAGTTCTTC
TRBV28,16,TRBD1,NA,TRBJ2-5,CASRPSGQGDAGTQYF,TGTGCCAGCAGGCCGTCGGGACAGGGGGACGCCGGGACCCAGTACTTC
TRBV7-2,15,NA,NA,TRBJ2-6,CAMDTGNSGANVLTF,TGTGCCATGGACACGGGAAACTCTGGGGCCAACGTCCTGACTTTC